The rows below give T cell receptor beta chains drawn from one sample of a study of T cell responses to AZD1222 COVID-19 vaccine. Repertoires were generated with immunoSEQ multiplex PCR, while TCRdb's copy carries only in-frame clones and drops some. The sample lists around 120,000 clones, approximately 90% seen once, with just over 7% in the top ten. Sequencing used peripheral blood, obtained on day 0 of AZD1222 vaccination. These receptors came from an adult in good health. Both conserved end residues are part of each CDR3.

v_gene	j_gene	CDR3aa
TRBV7-9	TRBJ1-2	CASSTGTDSYGYTF
TRBV19	TRBJ1-1	CASSMYGSSRIEAFF
TRBV15	TRBJ2-7	CATSRGTSGAYEQYF
TRBV4-1	TRBJ2-3	CASSQVEMADTQYF
TRBV15	TRBJ1-2	CATSREGAGGYTF
TRBV6-6	TRBJ1-4	CASSYQPPGNEKLFF
TRBV3-1/TRBV3-2	TRBJ1-3	CASSQDTLSGNTIYF
TRBV19	TRBJ1-2	CASSPPGREKGTF
TRBV7-6	TRBJ2-5	CASSYGQGRETQYF
TRBV19	TRBJ2-3	CASSITPVGGSTDTQYF
TRBV3-1/TRBV3-2	TRBJ2-7	CASSQGPGRSTQEQYF
TRBV21-1	TRBJ2-5	CASSKGAAGETQYF
TRBV5-1	TRBJ2-5	CASSPTGNIVETQYF
TRBV19	TRBJ2-3	CASSTGTSGSSDTQYF
TRBV11-3	TRBJ1-1	CASSLTRNTEAFF
TRBV28	TRBJ2-7	CASSLGLRGSYEQYF
TRBV28	TRBJ1-5	CASSSSGTGGYQPQHF
TRBV28	TRBJ1-2	CASSFRGTQGGYTF
TRBV6-6	TRBJ1-1	CASSSPGQGAFEAFF
TRBV6-6	TRBJ1-1	CASSSQGNTEAFF
TRBV13	TRBJ1-2	CASSPRTANYGYTF
TRBV10-3	TRBJ2-7	CAISVTSGSYEQYF
TRBV5-1	TRBJ2-5	CASSVAERGGETQYF
TRBV30	TRBJ1-1	CAWRGGDEAFF
TRBV6-6	TRBJ1-1	CASSRNTEAFF
TRBV11-2	TRBJ2-1	CASSLEQYNEQFF
TRBV5-4	TRBJ1-1	CASSLATGGFTEAFF
TRBV5-1	TRBJ2-1	CASSLSGGYNEQFF
TRBV5-5	TRBJ2-2	CASSYGHLNTGELFF
TRBV29-1	TRBJ2-1	CSVVGQGVSSYNEQFF
TRBV28	TRBJ2-2	CASSLYLAGGVGELFF
TRBV9	TRBJ1-4	CASSARTDHEKLFF
TRBV7-2	TRBJ2-3	CASSLAGRSYTDTQYF
TRBV12-3/TRBV12-4	TRBJ2-2	CASSLSYGELFF
TRBV6-5	TRBJ1-1	CASGLGGRTEAFF
TRBV18	TRBJ1-1	CASSSQGPEAFF
TRBV24-1	TRBJ1-5	CATSETGIQPQHF
TRBV4-1	TRBJ1-1	CASSQPTGQNTEAFF
TRBV30	TRBJ2-2	CAWTLRDTGELFF
TRBV4-1	TRBJ2-1	CASSQDRREQFF
TRBV5-4	TRBJ2-1	CASSLPGNNEQFF
TRBV3-1/TRBV3-2	TRBJ1-3	CASSPKGGNTIYF
TRBV5-1	TRBJ1-4	CASKLGDSEKLFF